A single sample is the source of the 27 T cell receptor beta chains below, sequenced in a study of T cells after yellow fever vaccination. TCRdb re-analysed the 5' RACE reads in MiXCR, keeping a single row per CDR3 protein. The sample carries approximately 150,000 distinct CDR3 sequences, about a tenth recorded once. The starting material was CD8+ T cells sorted from PBMCs, obtained 45 days after the yellow fever booster vaccination. The source of these receptors is a man in his late teens or twenties who received the YFV17D yellow fever vaccine.

The sample holds many counts of this clonotype. CDR3 sequence: CSARDRSGGDQPQHF. In nucleotides, the CDR3 is TGCAGTGCTAGAGATAGGTCAGGGGGGGATCAGCCCCAGCATTTT. The rearrangement uses TRBV20-1 and TRBJ1-5; 7 bases are shared with TRBD1. Germline V gene data show CDR1 as DFQATT and CDR2 as SNEGSKA (reference sequence). J lost 5 bases, V lost 0 bases, and 7 bases had no gene match. This CDR3 has 15 amino acids.

This clonotype is categorized as medium-sized. The chain combines TRBV6-5 with TRBJ1-1; D unclear. With 1 base removed from V and 4 bases from J, the gap between germline ends came to 13 bases. Germline V gene lookup returns CDR1 MNHEY and CDR2 SVGAGI. The CDR3 length is 15 residues. The DNA for the CDR3 is TGTGCCAGCAGTTACTACCCCGGTCGGGGCACTGAAGCTTTCTTT. Translation: CASSYYPGRGTEAFF.

This chain connects TRBV4-1 to TRBJ1-2; D is unresolved. The germline V gene encodes CDR1 MGHRA and CDR2 YSYEKL. The CDR3 contains 14 residues. V lost 4 bases, J lost 4 bases, and 13 bases lay in between. The chain's CDR3 is CASSRLQEIYGYTF. CDR3 bases: TGCGCCAGCAGCCGCTTGCAGGAAATCTATGGCTACACCTTC.

The rearrangement uses TRBV9 and TRBJ2-2, with a weak D call TRBD2 (5 bases). V was pared by 0 bases and J by 3 bases, with 9 bases between. Germline CDR1 and CDR2: SGDLS and YYNGEE. CDR3 size: 15 residues. The CDR3 DNA reads as TGTGCCAGCAGCGTAGTATCCGGGGACACCGGGGAGCTGTTTTTT. Translation gives CASSVVSGDTGELFF.

V gene TRBV7-3 combines with J gene TRBJ2-7; the D gene could be TRBD1 or TRBD2 (5 bases each). Germline lookup yields CDR1 SGHTA and CDR2 FQGTGA. The length of the CDR3 is 14 residues. V lost 2 bases and J 5 bases, leaving 13 bases between the germline ends. In nucleotides, the CDR3 is TGTGCCAGCAGCTTACGGGCAGAGGGGAACGAGCAGTACTTC. This encodes CASSLRAEGNEQYF.

This rearrangement joins TRBV6-5 to TRBJ2-1, with 7 bases identical to TRBD1. Trimming at V came to 6 bases and at J to 5 bases, leaving 4 bases not matched to a gene. The CDR3 runs to 13 residues. The germline V gene has CDR1 MNHEY and CDR2 SVGAGI. The CDR3 here is CASRHRGDNEQFF. CDR3 DNA sequence: TGTGCCAGCAGACACAGGGGAGACAATGAGCAGTTCTTC.

This clonotype showed up just a few times. The chain combines TRBV6-1 with TRBJ2-7; D remains unclear. The germline V gene has CDR1 MNHNS and CDR2 SASEGT. The CDR3 has 14 residues. V was cut by 5 bases and J by 6 bases, with 17 bases left in between. This chain's CDR3 is CASSLRVSVGEQYV. The CDR3 region has the DNA TGTGCCAGCAGTCTTCGGGTCTCAGTCGGCGAGCAGTACGTC.

There are a few counts of this clonotype. This sequence joins TRBV30 and TRBJ2-7; no clear D gene. The CDR3 extends over 12 amino acids. Germline values: CDR1 GTSNPN, CDR2 SVGIG (reference sequence). The ends were cut back, 5 bases at V and 6 bases at J, with 14 bases in the middle. CDR3 DNA sequence: TGTGCCTGGTCCACTCTTGGTCTCGAGCAGTACTTC. Translation gives CAWSTLGLEQYF.

This clonotype was recorded a few times. The CDR3 spells CASGLAGQGYGYTF. The DNA of the CDR3 is TGTGCTAGTGGTTTGGCGGGACAGGGCTATGGCTACACCTTC. This rearrangement joins TRBV12-5 to TRBJ1-2; 9 positions agree with TRBD1. This CDR3 has 14 residues. Germline CDR1 reads LGHNT; CDR2 reads FRNRAP. Trimming at V came to 1 base and at J to 4 bases, leaving 1 base not matched to a gene.

The rearrangement links TRBV6-5 to TRBJ2-3, with D maybe TRBD2 (5 bases). Germline CDR1 MNHEY, CDR2 SVGAGI. V was shortened by 5 bases and J by 2 bases, with 11 bases between the two germline ends. The length of the CDR3 is 14 residues. The CDR3 DNA reads as TGTGCCAGCAGTCCGAGCGGTAACACAGATACGCAGTATTTT. The encoded protein is CASSPSGNTDTQYF.

As DNA, the CDR3 is TGTGCCAGCAGCTCTACAGGTAATGAGCAGTTCTTC. Amino acid sequence: CASSSTGNEQFF. The chain carries TRBV11-2 and TRBJ2-1; tentative D call: TRBD1 (5 bases). Germline-derived CDR1 and CDR2 are SGHAT and FQNNGV. V lost 4 bases, J lost 7 bases, and 8 bases lay in between. This CDR3 has 12 residues.

There are a few counts of this clonotype. The J gene is TRBJ2-2, the V gene TRBV6-2 or TRBV6-3; the match to TRBD2 covers 14 bases. V trimming: 2 bases; J trimming: 4 bases; junction bases outside the gene matches: 3. CDR3 length equals 17 residues. The V gene's germline CDR1 is MNHEY and CDR2 SVGEGT. The CDR3 region is CASSYMGLAGATGELFF. In DNA, the CDR3 is TGTGCCAGCAGTTACATGGGACTAGCGGGGGCCACCGGGGAGCTGTTTTTT.

The sample holds a few counts of this clonotype. The chain joins TRBV4-1 to TRBJ1-2; D perhaps matches TRBD1 (6 bases). The germline V gene has CDR1 MGHRA and CDR2 YSYEKL. The V end lost 0 bases, the J end lost 8 bases, and 19 bases lay between the germline ends. CDR3 length: 16 amino acids. In nucleotides, the CDR3 is TGCGCCAGCAGCCAAGAGCCAGGGGCCAACTCGTGGGGCTACACCTTC. As protein: CASSQEPGANSWGYTF.

This clonotype was counted a few times. J is TRBJ1-1 and V is TRBV16; D is unclear. The CDR3 sequence is 14 residues long. Per the germline V gene, CDR1 is KGHSY and CDR2 is FQNENV. Trimming removed 0 bases at V and 5 bases at J, with 10 bases between. CDR3: CASSQSMAKTEAFF. CDR3 DNA: TGTGCCAGCAGCCAATCGATGGCGAAGACTGAAGCTTTCTTT.

This clonotype has only a few counts. CDR3 sequence reads: CASSPRGGGAYNEQFF. The CDR3 DNA sequence: TGTGCCAGCAGCCCCCGAGGGGGTGGCGCCTACAATGAGCAGTTCTTC. The rearrangement uses TRBV11-2 and TRBJ2-1; D perhaps matches TRBD1 (6 bases). Germline V gene data show CDR1 as SGHAT and CDR2 as FQNNGV. V lost 5 bases to trimming and J lost 2 bases, with 16 bases between them. The CDR3 spans 16 residues.

In this sample, this clonotype turned up a few times. V is TRBV27 and J is TRBJ1-5, with D unresolved. This CDR3 is built from 16 residues. CDR1 and CDR2 (germline): MNHEY, SMNVEV (reference sequence). V lost 6 bases and J 0 bases, leaving 15 bases between the germline ends. The DNA of the CDR3 is TGTGCCAGCAGCCTCTCTTACGGGAATAGCAATCAGCCCCAGCATTTT. This translates into CASSLSYGNSNQPQHF.

This clonotype has a handful of counts. The rearrangement joins TRBV5-1 to TRBJ2-1; weak D call: TRBD1 (5 bases). Trimming pared 0 bases from V and 7 bases from J, leaving 11 bases between. The germline V gene has CDR1 SGHRS and CDR2 YFSETQ. The CDR3 is 14 residues long. Here the CDR3 DNA reads TGCGCCAGCAGCTTGGGGGCCAGGGCGAATGAGCAGTTCTTC. Translating it yields CASSLGARANEQFF.

The chain couples TRBV12-3 or TRBV12-4 to TRBJ1-5, with D unresolved. The CDR3 runs 14 residues. Trimming shortened V by 5 bases and J by 1 base, and 9 bases separated the two germline ends. CDR3: CASSVLGSNQPQHF. CDR3 DNA sequence: TGTGCCAGCAGTGTTCTGGGGAGCAATCAGCCCCAGCATTTT.

This clonotype has more than one count but fewer than ten. The chain links TRBV20-1 to TRBJ2-7; maybe TRBD1 (6 bases). From germline, CDR1 is DFQATT and CDR2 SNEGSKA (reference sequence). The CDR3 has 15 residues. The V end lost 6 bases, the J end lost 6 bases, and 24 bases lay between the germline ends. This CDR3 is CSAEKATGPFGEQYF. The CDR3 DNA is TGCAGTGCCGAGAAAGCGACAGGCCCTTTCGGCGAGCAGTACTTC.

This chain links TRBV24-1 with TRBJ1-5, with TRBD1 as a possible D gene (5 bases). Deletions cut 3 bases from V and 7 bases from J, with 12 bases between. Germline values: CDR1 KGHDR, CDR2 SFDVKD. The CDR3 length is 14 residues. CDR3 residues: CATSDKEGPQPQHF. CDR3 sequence (DNA): TGTGCCACCAGTGATAAGGAGGGACCCCAGCCCCAGCATTTT.

This clonotype was counted ten times or more. V and J are TRBV2 and TRBJ2-3; 15 bases match TRBD2. The germline CDR1 and CDR2 sequences are SNHLY and FYNNEI. Unmatched junction bases numbered 2, after V lost 7 bases and J lost 3 bases. CDR3 length equals 15 residues. For the CDR3, the DNA is TGTGCCAGCAAGGGGACTAGCGGGGGGACAGATACGCAGTATTTT. It translates to CASKGTSGGTDTQYF.

This clonotype came up a few times. The chain recombines TRBV30 with TRBJ2-3; TRBD2 agrees at 7 bases. After removal of 4 bases from V and 4 bases from J, the junction contained 8 bases not matched to a gene. The CDR3 spans 14 residues. Germline V lookup: CDR1 GTSNPN, CDR2 SVGIG (reference sequence). Here the CDR3 DNA reads TGTGCCTGGACCTCGGCTAGCGGATCAGATACGCAGTATTTT. This codes for CAWTSASGSDTQYF. Using reference TRBV30 and TRBJ2-3 for the parts outside the CDR3, the full variable domain is SQTIHQWPATLVQPVGSPLSLECTVEGTSNPNLYWYRQAAGRGLQLLFYSVGIGQISSEVPQNLSASRPQDRQFILSSKKLLLSDSGFYLCAWTSASGSDTQYFGPGTRLTVL.

V usage is TRBV3-1 and J usage is TRBJ2-2, with TRBD1 matching over 10 bases. V dropped 4 bases and J dropped 4; count of bases not matched to a gene: 6. The germline CDR1 and CDR2 sequences are LGHDT and YNNKEL (reference sequence). The CDR3 consists of 16 residues. The CDR3 coding sequence is TGTGCCAGCAGCCCCTCCGGGACAGGGGCCACCGGGGAGCTGTTTTTT. Translated: CASSPSGTGATGELFF.

This clonotype was counted ten times or more. CDR3 sequence: CASSGSGGQVFF. CDR3 bases: TGTGCCAGCAGCGGATCCGGGGGTCAAGTGTTTTTT. This sequence joins TRBV9 and TRBJ2-2, with D possibly matching TRBD2 (6 bases). The CDR3 extends over 12 amino acids. Germline loops: CDR1 SGDLS, CDR2 YYNGEE. Trimming removed 3 bases at V and 15 bases at J, with 15 bases between.

This clonotype turned up a few times. V gene TRBV11-1 combines with J gene TRBJ2-5; 10 nucleotides align to TRBD1. V trimming: 5 bases; J trimming: 5 bases; junction bases outside the gene matches: 8. The CDR3 extends over 15 amino acids. The germline gives CDR1 SGHAT, CDR2 FQDESV (reference sequence). CDR3 sequence: CASSIRDRGWETQYF. The CDR3 DNA follows: TGTGCCAGCAGCATCCGGGACAGGGGCTGGGAGACCCAGTACTTC.

This clonotype was counted a few times. The chain links TRBV7-9 to TRBJ1-1, with D maybe TRBD1 (6 bases). CDR3 size: 15 residues. The V gene lost 6 bases and the J gene lost 2 bases, with 16 bases spanning the gap. Germline V gene sequence: CDR1 SEHNR, CDR2 FQNEAQ (reference sequence). CDR3: CASRSRTGSNTEAFF. DNA of the CDR3: TGTGCCAGCAGATCGAGAACAGGGTCCAACACTGAAGCTTTCTTT. The whole variable domain, remainder taken from reference TRBV7-9 and TRBJ1-1, is DTGVSQNPRHKITKRGQNVTFRCDPISEHNRLYWYRQTLGQGPEFLTYFQNEAQLEKSRLLSDRFSAERPKGSFSTLEIQRTEQGDSAMYLCASRSRTGSNTEAFFGQGTRLTVV.

This clonotype was recorded a few times. V usage is TRBV4-1 and J usage is TRBJ1-2; tentative D call: TRBD1 (5 bases). Between the trimmed V and J ends, which lost 0 bases and 2 bases, there was a span of 13 bases. Germline CDR1 reads MGHRA; CDR2 reads YSYEKL. The CDR3 is made up of 16 amino acids. CDR3 sequence: CASSQDPPPGNYGYTF. The CDR3 DNA follows: TGCGCCAGCAGCCAAGATCCCCCCCCAGGGAACTATGGCTACACCTTC.